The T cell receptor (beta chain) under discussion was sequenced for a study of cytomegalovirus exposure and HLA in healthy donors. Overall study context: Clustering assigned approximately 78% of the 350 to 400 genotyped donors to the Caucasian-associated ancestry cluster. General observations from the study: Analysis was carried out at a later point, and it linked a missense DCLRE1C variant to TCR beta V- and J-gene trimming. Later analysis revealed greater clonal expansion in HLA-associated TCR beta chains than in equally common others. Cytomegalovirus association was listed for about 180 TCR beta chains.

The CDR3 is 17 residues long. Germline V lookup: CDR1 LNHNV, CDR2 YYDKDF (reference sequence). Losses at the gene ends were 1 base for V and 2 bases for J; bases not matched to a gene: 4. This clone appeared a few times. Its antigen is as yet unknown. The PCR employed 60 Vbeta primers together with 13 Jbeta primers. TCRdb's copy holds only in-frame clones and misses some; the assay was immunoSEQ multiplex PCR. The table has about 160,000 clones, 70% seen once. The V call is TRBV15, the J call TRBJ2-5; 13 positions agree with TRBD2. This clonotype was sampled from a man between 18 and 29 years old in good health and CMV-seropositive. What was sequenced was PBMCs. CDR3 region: CATSRGQLAGGQETQYF. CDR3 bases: TGTGCCACCAGCAGAGGACAACTAGCGGGGGGGCAAGAGACCCAGTACTTC.